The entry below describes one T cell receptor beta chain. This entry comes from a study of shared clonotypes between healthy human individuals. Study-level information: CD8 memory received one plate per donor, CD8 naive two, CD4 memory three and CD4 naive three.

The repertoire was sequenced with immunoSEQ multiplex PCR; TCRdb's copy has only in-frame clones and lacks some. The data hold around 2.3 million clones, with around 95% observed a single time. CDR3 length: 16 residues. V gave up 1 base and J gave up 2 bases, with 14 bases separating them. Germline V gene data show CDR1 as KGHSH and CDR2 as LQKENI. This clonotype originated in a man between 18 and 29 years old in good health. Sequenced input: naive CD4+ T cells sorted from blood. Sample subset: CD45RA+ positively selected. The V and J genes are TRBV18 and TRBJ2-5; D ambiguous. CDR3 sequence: CASSPRGASIQETQYF. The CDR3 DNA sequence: TGTGCCAGCTCACCACGAGGAGCCTCCATACAAGAGACCCAGTACTTC.